This entry lists 9 T cell receptor beta chains sequenced from one sample in a study of control samples from healthy donors and cancer patients. Sequencing was performed with immunoSEQ multiplex PCR; in TCRdb, only in-frame clones are kept and a portion is missing. The sample contains around 92,000 clones, approximately 82% of which appear only once. Source material: blood. These receptors all stem from a man between 60 and 75 years old in good health.

In DNA form, the CDR3 reads TGTGCCAGCAGCTTGAGGACAGGGAAGAGTATGCAAGGGGATGAAAAACTGTTTTTT. Translation gives CASSLRTGKSMQGDEKLFF. V is TRBV5-8 and J is TRBJ1-4, with 8 bases lining up with TRBD1. Germline V gene sequence: CDR1 SGHTS, CDR2 YDEGEE. CDR3 length equals 19 residues. With 1 base clipped from V and 6 bases from J, the junction kept 17 bases outside the gene matches. The full variable domain, in which reference TRBV5-8 and TRBJ1-4 provide the parts outside the CDR3, is EAGVTQSPTHLIKTRGQQATLRCSPISGHTSVYWYQQALGLGLQFLLWYDEGEERNRGNFPPRFSGRQFPNYSSELNVNALELEDSALYLCASSLRTGKSMQGDEKLFFGSGTQLSVL.

This clone has a handful of counts. This chain links TRBV5-8 with TRBJ1-2; no clear D gene. The CDR3 runs 14 residues. Trimming shortened V by 0 bases and J by 7 bases, and 13 bases separated the two germline ends. Germline V gives CDR1 SGHTS, CDR2 YDEGEE. The CDR3 protein is CASSLENTSRGYTF. CDR3 in DNA: TGTGCCAGCAGCTTGGAAAACACCTCGCGTGGCTACACCTTC.

The chain is built from TRBV11-3 and TRBJ2-2; 7 nucleotides match TRBD1. V was clipped by 4 bases and J by 6 bases; unmatched bases: 14. The CDR3 spans 17 residues. CDR1 is SGHNT, CDR2 YENEEA, per germline. For the CDR3, the DNA is TGTGCCAGCAGCTCCATTAGAGGGGGCGCTGGGTCCGGGGAGCTGTTTTTT. It is translated as CASSSIRGGAGSGELFF.

The gene calls are TRBV3-1 (or the pseudogene TRBV3-2) and TRBJ1-6; D uncertain. This CDR3 comprises 14 residues. V gave up 0 bases and J gave up 7 bases, with 7 bases separating them. CDR1 is LGHDT, CDR2 YNNKEL, per germline (reference sequence). The CDR3 is CASSQDIGNSPLHF. CDR3 nucleotide sequence: TGTGCCAGCAGCCAAGATATTGGGAATTCACCCCTCCACTTT.

The J gene is TRBJ1-1, the V gene TRBV19; TRBD1 matches at 9 bases. The CDR3 runs to 17 residues. CDR1 LNHDA and CDR2 SQIVND come from the germline V gene (reference sequence). The V and J ends lost 2 bases and 0 bases, in that order; junction bases with no gene match: 7. In nucleotides, the CDR3 is TGTGCCAGTAGTATATATAGGCGGGACAGGGTGAACACTGAAGCTTTCTTT. Translating it yields CASSIYRRDRVNTEAFF.

V usage is TRBV7-3 and J usage is TRBJ2-3; D unclear. V was shortened by 2 bases and J by 5 bases, with 11 bases between the two germline ends. The CDR3 covers 14 residues. Germline V gene sequence: CDR1 SGHTA, CDR2 FQGTGA. Here the CDR3 DNA reads TGTGCCAGCAGCTTAGCCAGTGTAATAGATACGCAGTATTTT. Its protein is CASSLASVIDTQYF.

This clone has a single count. This chain links TRBV4-2 with TRBJ2-5; tentative D call: TRBD2 (6 bases). Per germline, CDR1 LGHNA and CDR2 YNFKEQ. The CDR3 covers 16 residues. V lost 0 bases and J 1 base, leaving 12 bases between the germline ends. CDR3 protein: CASSQDPAGGQETQYF. In DNA form, the CDR3 reads TGTGCCAGCAGCCAAGATCCAGCGGGCGGCCAAGAGACCCAGTACTTC.

The V and J genes are TRBV5-4 and TRBJ1-2; 11 positions match TRBD1. V shed 4 bases and J 7 bases; nucleotides not matched to a gene: 6. This CDR3 is 14 amino acids long. Germline CDR1 is SGHNT and CDR2 is YYREEE (reference sequence). CDR3 DNA sequence: TGTGCCAGCAGCGGTCGGACAGGGGGCGTTGGCTACACCTTC. Translation gives CASSGRTGGVGYTF.

The rearrangement joins TRBV24-1 to TRBJ2-1; TRBD2 aligns across 11 bases. Trimming took 4 bases from V and 0 from J; bases not matched to a gene: 4. Germline lookup yields CDR1 KGHDR and CDR2 SFDVKD. CDR3 length: 17 amino acids. In DNA form, the CDR3 reads TGTGCCACCAGTGAGACGGGACTAGCGGCCTCCTACAATGAGCAGTTCTTC. The encoded protein is CATSETGLAASYNEQFF.